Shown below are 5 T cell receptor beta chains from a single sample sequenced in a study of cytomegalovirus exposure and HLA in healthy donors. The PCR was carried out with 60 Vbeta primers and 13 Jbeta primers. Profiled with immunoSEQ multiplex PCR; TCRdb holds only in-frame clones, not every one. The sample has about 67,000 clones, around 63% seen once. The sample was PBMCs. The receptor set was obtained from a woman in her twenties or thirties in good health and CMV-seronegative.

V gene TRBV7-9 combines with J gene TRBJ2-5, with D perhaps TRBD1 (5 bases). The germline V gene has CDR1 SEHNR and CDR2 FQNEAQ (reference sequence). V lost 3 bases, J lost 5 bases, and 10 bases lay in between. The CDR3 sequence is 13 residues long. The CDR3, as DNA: TGTGCCAGCAGCTTTGGACAAAGGGAGACCCAGTACTTC. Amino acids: CASSFGQRETQYF.

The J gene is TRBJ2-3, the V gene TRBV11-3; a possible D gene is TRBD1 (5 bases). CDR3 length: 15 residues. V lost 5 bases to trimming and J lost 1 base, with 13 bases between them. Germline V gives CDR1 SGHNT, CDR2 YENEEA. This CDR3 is CASSPDSLGTDTQYF. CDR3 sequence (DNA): TGTGCCAGCAGCCCCGACAGCCTTGGCACAGATACGCAGTATTTT.

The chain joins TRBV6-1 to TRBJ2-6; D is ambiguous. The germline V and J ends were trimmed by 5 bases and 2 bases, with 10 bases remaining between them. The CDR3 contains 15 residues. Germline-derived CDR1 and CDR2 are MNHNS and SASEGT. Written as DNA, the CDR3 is TGTGCCAGCAGTTCGGGTACTCCTGGGGCCAACGTCCTGACTTTC. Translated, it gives CASSSGTPGANVLTF.

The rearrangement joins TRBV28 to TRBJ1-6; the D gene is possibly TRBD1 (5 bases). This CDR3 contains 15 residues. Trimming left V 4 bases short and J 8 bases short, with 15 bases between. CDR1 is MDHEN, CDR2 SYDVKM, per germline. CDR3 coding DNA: TGTGCCAGCAGTTCTATAGACAGAGCTTATTCACCCCTCCACTTT. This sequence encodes CASSSIDRAYSPLHF.

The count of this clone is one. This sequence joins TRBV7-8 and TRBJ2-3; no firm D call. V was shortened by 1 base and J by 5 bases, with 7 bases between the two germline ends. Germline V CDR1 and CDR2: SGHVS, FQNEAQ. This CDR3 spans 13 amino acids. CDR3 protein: CASSLVGLDTQYF. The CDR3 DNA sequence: TGTGCCAGCAGCTTAGTGGGCTTAGATACGCAGTATTTT.